Below, 9 T cell receptor beta chains from the same sample are listed, as sequenced in a study of beta chain features in type 1 diabetes. The authors reverse transcribed all of the isolated RNA, so sequencing captured expressed TCRB transcripts. The protocol was immunoSEQ multiplex PCR, while the TCRdb copy is restricted to in-frame clones and leaves out a portion. The table includes under 250,000 clones, around a quarter detected once. Sequenced input: central memory CD4+ T cells from blood. These receptors were taken from a man aged 25-45 years in good health.

V gene TRBV28 combines with J gene TRBJ2-5, with D perhaps matching TRBD1 (6 bases). Germline V gene lookup returns CDR1 MDHEN and CDR2 SYDVKM. V was pared by 6 bases and J by 3 bases, with 14 bases between. This CDR3 comprises 14 residues. The CDR3 DNA sequence: TGTGCCAGCAGCCCCGCCGGGACAAAAGAGACCCAGTACTTC. Translating gives CASSPAGTKETQYF. Full variable domain (outside the CDR3, taken from reference TRBV28 and TRBJ2-5): DVKVTQSSRYLVKRTGEKVFLECVQDMDHENMFWYRQDPGLGLRLIYFSYDVKMKEKGDIPEGYSVSREKKERFSLILESASTNQTSMYLCASSPAGTKETQYFGPGTRLLVL.

This clone came up a few times. Additional DNA sequences in this sample encode the identical CDR3. The rearrangement joins TRBV9 to TRBJ2-2, with D tentatively TRBD2 (5 bases). This CDR3 has 15 amino acids. With 2 bases removed from V and 5 bases from J, the gap between germline ends came to 13 bases. CDR1 is SGDLS, CDR2 YYNGEE, per germline. The CDR3 nucleotides are TGTGCCAGCAGCGTGGGTGGGAGCGGTACCGGGGAGCTGTTTTTT. Its protein is CASSVGGSGTGELFF.

This clone was found a few times. This chain uses TRBV28 with TRBJ1-5; D is unclear. CDR1 MDHEN and CDR2 SYDVKM come from the germline V gene. The CDR3 contains 14 residues. Trimming stripped 3 bases from V and 0 bases from J, with 6 bases between. CDR3 coding DNA: TGTGCCAGCAGTTTGAGGGATAGCAATCAGCCCCAGCATTTT. As protein: CASSLRDSNQPQHF.

This chain connects TRBV30 to TRBJ2-3; 7 nucleotides agree with TRBD2. The CDR3 is 16 amino acids. V dropped 1 base and J dropped 1; count of bases not matched to a gene: 8. CDR1 GTSNPN and CDR2 SVGIG come from the germline V gene (reference sequence). Here the CDR3 reads CAWSEGLLAGTDTQYF. In DNA form, the CDR3 reads TGTGCCTGGAGTGAGGGCCTCCTAGCGGGCACAGATACGCAGTATTTT. The whole variable domain, remainder taken from reference TRBV30 and TRBJ2-3, is SQTIHQWPATLVQPVGSPLSLECTVEGTSNPNLYWYRQAAGRGLQLLFYSVGIGQISSEVPQNLSASRPQDRQFILSSKKLLLSDSGFYLCAWSEGLLAGTDTQYFGPGTRLTVL.

The chain couples TRBV6-1 to TRBJ1-6; no clear D. Germline V gene data show CDR1 as MNHNS and CDR2 as SASEGT. V was pared by 6 bases and J by 9 bases, with 12 bases between. The CDR3 extends over 13 amino acids. In nucleotides, the CDR3 is TGTGCCAGCAGACGGGCCCTGGCTTCACCCCTCCACTTT. Translation gives CASRRALASPLHF.

This clone has a handful of counts. This sequence joins TRBV2 and TRBJ1-1; a possible D gene is TRBD1 (6 bases). The CDR3 is 14 amino acids. CDR1 is SNHLY and CDR2 is FYNNEI in the germline V gene. V dropped 7 bases and J dropped 0 bases, with 12 bases sitting between them. CDR3 residues: CASILQGVNTEAFF. CDR3 in DNA: TGTGCCAGCATTTTACAGGGAGTGAACACTGAAGCTTTCTTT.

A few counts support this clone. This chain joins TRBV7-2 and TRBJ2-3; D is uncertain. The V end lost 3 bases, the J end lost 0 bases, and 4 bases lay between the germline ends. This CDR3 has 13 amino acids. The germline V gene encodes CDR1 SGHTA and CDR2 FQGNSA. For the CDR3, the DNA is TGTGCCAGCAGCTTCTTAAGCACAGATACGCAGTATTTT. As protein: CASSFLSTDTQYF.

The chain's CDR3 is CASSPGGDGAWNSPLHF. CDR3 DNA sequence: TGTGCCAGCTCACCAGGGGGAGACGGGGCTTGGAATTCACCCCTCCACTTT. The rearrangement links TRBV18 to TRBJ1-6; D possibly corresponds to TRBD1 (5 bases). V was cut by 2 bases and J by 7 bases, with 18 bases left in between. The CDR3 runs 17 residues. The germline V gene encodes CDR1 KGHSH and CDR2 LQKENI.

This clone was picked up a small number of times. This chain links TRBV5-4 with TRBJ2-2, with 11 bases lining up with TRBD2. Germline lookup yields CDR1 SGHNT and CDR2 YYREEE (reference sequence). The V and J ends lost 5 bases and 3 bases, in that order; junction bases with no gene match: 12. There are 18 residues in the CDR3. In DNA form, the CDR3 reads TGTGCCAGCAGACCGGGACTAGCGGAATATTCCTACACCGGGGAGCTGTTTTTT. Encoded protein: CASRPGLAEYSYTGELFF.